This TCR beta chain was sequenced for a study of cytomegalovirus exposure and HLA in healthy donors. Whole-study results and caveats: About 87% or about 30% of the time was how often most TCR beta V segments were productive, according to an earlier analysis. Reported performance of the classifier showed diagnosis of cytomegalovirus status with high specificity and sensitivity.

Note on this clone: Its antigen is not identified.

The trim removed 10 bases at V and 3 bases at J, leaving 4 bases unmatched. CDR3 size: 12 residues. Germline V CDR1 and CDR2: ENHRY, SYGVKD. Researchers ran the PCR with 60 Vbeta and 13 Jbeta primers. The assay was immunoSEQ multiplex PCR, and TCRdb's table has in-frame clones only and misses some. The sample comprises more than 95,000 clones, 9.5% to 13% of which are singletons, and 5% to 6.5% rests with the top ten. The sample was PBMCs. The TCR sequence derives from a man aged 35 to 55 in good health and CMV-seropositive. The rearrangement links TRBV10-3 to TRBJ2-7; 9 bases are shared with TRBD1. In DNA form, the CDR3 reads TGTGCCACCCGGACAGGGGACTACGAGCAGTACTTC. It is translated as CATRTGDYEQYF.